This TCR beta chain was sequenced for a study of cytomegalovirus exposure and HLA in healthy donors. While the first cohort had some 700 subjects, the donors belonged to the separate validation cohort of over a hundred subjects. The table came from immunoSEQ multiplex PCR; TCRdb's copy has only in-frame clones and leaves some out. The sample includes some 150,000 clones, about 87% of them seen just once. Findings of the study overall: TCR beta chains numbering under 200 were designated cytomegalovirus-associated. Accounts indicate the classifier identified cytomegalovirus status with strong specificity and sensitivity.

There are 15 residues in the CDR3. The ends lost 0 bases at V and 4 bases at J; junction bases unmatched: 2. Germline-derived CDR1 and CDR2 are SGHVS and FQNEAQ. This clone has only one observation. Its antigen is currently unknown. The receptor was derived from a man between 18 and 29 years old in good health and CMV-seropositive. Source material: PBMCs. The rearrangement joins TRBV7-8 to TRBJ1-1; 10 bases fit TRBD1. The CDR3 DNA reads TGTGCCAGCAGCTTAGCCAGGACAGGGGGCACTGAAGCTTTCTTT. Its translation: CASSLARTGGTEAFF. Looking up the rest from reference TRBV7-8 and TRBJ1-1 gives the full variable domain: GAGVSQSPRYKVAKRGQDVALRCDPISGHVSLFWYQQALGQGPEFLTYFQNEAQLDKSGLPSDRFFAERPEGSVSTLKIQRTQQEDSAVYLCASSLARTGGTEAFFGQGTRLTVV.